One and the same sample provided the 20 T cell receptor beta chains below, sequenced in a study of blood T cell repertoires in COVID-19. Measured with immunoSEQ multiplex PCR; TCRdb has only the in-frame clones, and not every one. The repertoire consists of about 56,000 clones, with roughly 78% occurring once and the leading ten covering more than 8%. The specimen sequenced was peripheral blood. The source of these receptors is an elderly woman with acute or convalescent COVID-19.

The V and J genes are TRBV2 and TRBJ1-2; D gene uncertain. Trimming shortened V by 6 bases and J by 4 bases, and 15 bases separated the two germline ends. The germline V gene encodes CDR1 SNHLY and CDR2 FYNNEI. This CDR3 region has 14 residues. The CDR3 DNA reads TGTGCCAGCAGCCTGCGAGATCCCGTCTATGGCTACACCTTC. The encoded protein is CASSLRDPVYGYTF.

The V call is TRBV12-2, the J call TRBJ2-3; no check of the table's D call, TRBD2, against the DNA was made. TRBV12-2 is deemed a pseudogene. The CDR3 has 13 amino acids. This chain's CDR3 is CASRSPAGDTQYF. CDR3 coding DNA: TGTGCAAGTCGCTCTCCAGCCGGGGATACGCAGTATTTT.

The rearrangement links TRBV5-5 to TRBJ2-4; D ambiguous. The V gene's germline CDR1 is SGHKS and CDR2 YYEKEE (reference sequence). The V end was cut by 1 base, the J end by 0 bases, with 14 bases between. The CDR3 has 17 amino acids. The CDR3 DNA reads as TGTGCCAGCAGCTTGCCGGGTATCGACCTAGCCAAAAACATTCAGTACTTC. Amino acids: CASSLPGIDLAKNIQYF.

The chain links TRBV19 to TRBJ1-1; D is perhaps TRBD1 (6 bases). V was cut by 9 bases and J by 11 bases, with 19 bases left in between. CDR1 is LNHDA, CDR2 SQIVND, per germline (reference sequence). CDR3 length: 12 residues. CDR3: CASAPGDSTAFF. The DNA of the CDR3 is TGTGCCAGCGCCCCAGGGGATAGTACGGCTTTCTTT.

This CDR3 reads CASSQEARLRTGELFF. The DNA for the CDR3 is TGTGCCAGCAGCCAAGAGGCCCGACTACGGACCGGGGAGCTGTTTTTT. V and J are TRBV14 and TRBJ2-2; D is perhaps TRBD2 (5 bases). The CDR3 loop spans 16 amino acids. The V and J ends lost 0 bases and 5 bases respectively, with 13 bases between them. Per the germline V gene, CDR1 is SGHDN and CDR2 is FVKESK. Filled out from reference TRBV14 and TRBJ2-2, the complete variable domain reads EAGVTQFPSHSVIEKGQTVTLRCDPISGHDNLYWYRRVMGKEIKFLLHFVKESKQDESGMPNNRFLAERTGGTYSTLKVQPAELEDSGVYFCASSQEARLRTGELFFGEGSRLTVL.

The J gene is TRBJ2-5, the V gene TRBV7-8; D gene uncertain. The CDR3 is made up of 15 amino acids. Trimming pared 1 base from V and 1 base from J, leaving 10 bases between. CDR1 is SGHVS, CDR2 FQNEAQ, per germline. In DNA, the CDR3 is TGTGCCAGCAGCTTAGGACGGGTAGCCCAAGAGACCCAGTACTTC. Amino acids: CASSLGRVAQETQYF.

The V and J genes are TRBV24-1 and TRBJ2-7, with 9 nucleotides matching TRBD1. The trim removed 3 bases at V and 1 base at J, leaving 6 bases unmatched. Germline CDR1 and CDR2: KGHDR and SFDVKD. This CDR3 is built from 16 residues. CDR3 protein: CATSDRTGTGSYEQYF. CDR3 sequence (DNA): TGTGCCACCAGTGATCGGACCGGGACAGGGTCCTACGAGCAGTACTTC.

A few counts support this clone. This rearrangement joins TRBV11-3 to TRBJ1-1; D ambiguous. Per the germline V gene, CDR1 is SGHNT and CDR2 is YENEEA. With 1 base removed from V and 1 base from J, the gap between germline ends came to 4 bases. This CDR3 has 13 residues. The CDR3 reads CASSLGQNTEAFF. The DNA of the CDR3 is TGTGCCAGCAGCTTAGGACAGAACACTGAAGCTTTCTTT.

This chain uses TRBV19 with TRBJ1-1; D unclear. Trimming left V 9 bases short and J 10 bases short, with 21 bases between. Germline V lookup: CDR1 LNHDA, CDR2 SQIVND (reference sequence). The CDR3 totals 13 residues. CDR3 in amino acids: CASSGLYTEVAFF. Here the CDR3 DNA reads TGTGCCAGCAGCGGCCTATACACTGAAGTAGCTTTCTTT.

The V gene is TRBV29-1, the J gene TRBJ1-4, with 10 nucleotides matching TRBD1. V was pared by 5 bases and J by 7 bases, with 10 bases of the junction left unmatched. This CDR3 region has 15 residues. Per the germline V gene, CDR1 is SQVTM and CDR2 is ANQGSEA. CDR3 coding DNA: TGCAGCGTTCGTCGGACAGGGGGTGGGAGTGAAAAACTGTTTTTT. This codes for CSVRRTGGGSEKLFF.

The chain carries TRBV15 and TRBJ1-5; D ambiguous. Germline V lookup: CDR1 LNHNV, CDR2 YYDKDF (reference sequence). V lost 3 bases, J lost 8 bases, and 11 bases lay in between. This CDR3 contains 13 residues. The CDR3 nucleotides are TGTGCCACCAGCAGGCCGGGTGCCGAGCCCCAGCATTTT. Translated, it gives CATSRPGAEPQHF. The full variable domain, its missing parts supplied by reference TRBV15 and TRBJ1-5, is DAMVIQNPRYQVTQFGKPVTLSCSQTLNHNVMYWYQQKSSQAPKLLFHYYDKDFNNEADTPDNFQSRRPNTSFCFLDIRSPGLGDTAMYLCATSRPGAEPQHFGDGTRLSIL.

This chain uses TRBV9 with TRBJ2-2, with D possibly matching TRBD1 (6 bases). V lost 4 bases and J lost 6, with 19 bases in between. The V gene's germline CDR1 is SGDLS and CDR2 YYNGEE. The CDR3 is 16 amino acids. The chain's CDR3 is CASSTTTGSRAGELFF. The DNA for the CDR3 is TGTGCCAGCAGCACGACGACAGGATCGAGGGCCGGGGAGCTGTTTTTT.

This chain's CDR3 is CASSIKRTEAFF. CDR3 in DNA: TGTGCCAGTAGTATTAAGAGGACTGAAGCTTTCTTT. V gene TRBV19 combines with J gene TRBJ1-1; D uncertain. There are 12 residues in the CDR3. CDR1 is LNHDA, CDR2 SQIVND, per germline (reference sequence). V gave up 3 bases and J gave up 5 bases, with 7 bases separating them.

This clone was counted a few times. The rearrangement links TRBV6-5 to TRBJ1-4; D is perhaps TRBD1 (5 bases). Trimming removed 2 bases from V and 7 bases from J, with 8 bases in between. Germline assignment: CDR1 MNHEY and CDR2 SVGAGI. This CDR3 is built from 13 residues. CDR3 DNA sequence: TGTGCCAGCAGTTACGGGGGGTTTGAAAAACTGTTTTTT. It encodes CASSYGGFEKLFF.

This clone was counted a few times. V usage is TRBV19 and J usage is TRBJ2-4; 14 bases line up with TRBD2. Germline loops: CDR1 LNHDA, CDR2 SQIVND (reference sequence). The length of the CDR3 is 17 residues. The J segment lost 3 bases and the V segment lost 3 bases, leaving 4 bases of the junction unmatched. The CDR3 spells CASSMGLAGVGKNIQYF. The CDR3 DNA is TGTGCCAGTAGTATGGGACTAGCGGGAGTCGGCAAAAACATTCAGTACTTC. The full variable domain, rest sourced from reference TRBV19 and TRBJ2-4, is DGGITQSPKYLFRKEGQNVTLSCEQNLNHDAMYWYRQDPGQGLRLIYYSQIVNDFQKGDIAEGYSVSREKKESFPLTVTSAQKNPTAFYLCASSMGLAGVGKNIQYFGAGTRLSVL.

As DNA, the CDR3 is TGCAGCGTTTCCGGGACTAGCGGGGGGGCCTACAATGAGCAGTTCTTC. Its translation: CSVSGTSGGAYNEQFF. This chain links TRBV29-1 with TRBJ2-1, with TRBD2 matching 16 bases. The ends lost 5 bases at V and 2 bases at J; junction bases unmatched: 3. The length of the CDR3 is 16 residues. Germline values: CDR1 SQVTM, CDR2 ANQGSEA.

This chain uses TRBV7-9 with TRBJ2-7; TRBD2 agrees at 7 bases. The V segment lost 5 bases and the J segment 6 bases; nucleotides outside the gene matches: 10. Germline CDR1 is SEHNR and CDR2 is FQNEAQ (reference sequence). The CDR3 covers 14 residues. The CDR3 nucleotides are TGTGCCAGCAGCCCGAGCTCCACGGGGGGCGAGCAGTACTTC. Translation: CASSPSSTGGEQYF.

The chain carries TRBV19 and TRBJ1-1, with D possibly being TRBD1 (5 bases). The CDR3 loop spans 14 amino acids. Germline assignment: CDR1 LNHDA and CDR2 SQIVND (reference sequence). Trimming took 4 bases from V and 11 from J, leaving 20 bases between them. Here the CDR3 DNA reads TGTGCCAGTAGTACCCCACAGGTCCTTCAAGGGGCTTTCTTT. Translating it yields CASSTPQVLQGAFF.

The CDR3 DNA follows: TGTGCCAGCAGCCCCGAATATGAGGACTATAGCAATCAGCCCCAGCATTTT. Translation: CASSPEYEDYSNQPQHF. The genes are TRBV7-9 and TRBJ1-5; D unresolved. Germline V gives CDR1 SEHNR, CDR2 FQNEAQ (reference sequence). CDR3 size: 17 residues. V lost 5 bases and J lost 0, with 17 bases in between.

The chain links TRBV11-1 to TRBJ1-3; TRBD1 agrees at 7 bases. The CDR3 consists of 15 residues. Looked up from germline, CDR1 is SGHAT and CDR2 is FQDESV (reference sequence). The V gene end was trimmed by 8 bases and the J gene end by 4 bases; junction bases not matched to a gene: 11. The CDR3 bases are TGTGCCAGCGGCGGTCCAGGGGGAGGCGGAAACACCATATATTTT. This translates into CASGGPGGGGNTIYF.